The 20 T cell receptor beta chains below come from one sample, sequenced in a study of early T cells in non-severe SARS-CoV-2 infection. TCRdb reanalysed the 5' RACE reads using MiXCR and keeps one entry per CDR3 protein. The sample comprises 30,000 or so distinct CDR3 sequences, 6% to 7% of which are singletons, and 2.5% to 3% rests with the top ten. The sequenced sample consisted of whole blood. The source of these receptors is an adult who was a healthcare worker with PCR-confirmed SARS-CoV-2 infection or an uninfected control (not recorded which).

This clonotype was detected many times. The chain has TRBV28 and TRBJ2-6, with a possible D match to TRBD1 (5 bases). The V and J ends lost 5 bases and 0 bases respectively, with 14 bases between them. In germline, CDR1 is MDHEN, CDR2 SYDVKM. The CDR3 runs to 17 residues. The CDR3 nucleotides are TGTGCCAGCAGTACCAGGACACTCTCCTCTGGGGCCAACGTCCTGACTTTC. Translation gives CASSTRTLSSGANVLTF.

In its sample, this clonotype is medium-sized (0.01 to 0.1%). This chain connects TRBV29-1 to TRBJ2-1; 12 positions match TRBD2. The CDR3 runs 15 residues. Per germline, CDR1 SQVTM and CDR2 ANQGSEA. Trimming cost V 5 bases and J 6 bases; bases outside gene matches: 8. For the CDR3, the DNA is TGCAGCGTTAAGAATCTAGCGGGAGGGACCAATGAGCAGTTCTTC. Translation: CSVKNLAGGTNEQFF.

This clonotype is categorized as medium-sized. The CDR3 coding sequence is TGTGCCAGCAGCTCGGGACTAGCGGGGTACAATGAGCAGTTCTTC. It translates to CASSSGLAGYNEQFF. The chain combines TRBV7-8 with TRBJ2-1; 13 positions agree with TRBD2. V lost 4 bases, J lost 4 bases, and 1 base stayed unmatched. The CDR3 consists of 15 residues. Per the germline V gene, CDR1 is SGHVS and CDR2 is FQNEAQ.

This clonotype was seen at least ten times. CDR3 loop: CASSFWPDEIMNTEAFF. The DNA for the CDR3 is TGTGCCAGCAGCTTCTGGCCGGACGAAATAATGAACACTGAAGCTTTCTTT. The chain carries TRBV11-3 and TRBJ1-1, with D unresolved. The CDR3 runs 17 residues. The germline V and J ends were trimmed by 3 bases and 0 bases, with 17 bases remaining between them. Germline V gene lookup returns CDR1 SGHNT and CDR2 YENEEA.

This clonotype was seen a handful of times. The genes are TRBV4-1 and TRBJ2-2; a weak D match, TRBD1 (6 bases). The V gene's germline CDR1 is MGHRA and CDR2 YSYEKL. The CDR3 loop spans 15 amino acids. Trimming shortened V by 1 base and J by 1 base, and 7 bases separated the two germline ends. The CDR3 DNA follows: TGCGCCAGCAGCCAAGGGGGACAGAACACCGGGGAGCTGTTTTTT. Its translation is CASSQGGQNTGELFF.

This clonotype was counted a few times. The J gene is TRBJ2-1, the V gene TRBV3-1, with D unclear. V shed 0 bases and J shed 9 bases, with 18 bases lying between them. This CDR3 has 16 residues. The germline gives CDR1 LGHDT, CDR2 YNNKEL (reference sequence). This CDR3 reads CASSQDGFGTNSEQFF. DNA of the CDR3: TGTGCCAGCAGCCAAGACGGTTTCGGTACAAATAGTGAGCAGTTCTTC.

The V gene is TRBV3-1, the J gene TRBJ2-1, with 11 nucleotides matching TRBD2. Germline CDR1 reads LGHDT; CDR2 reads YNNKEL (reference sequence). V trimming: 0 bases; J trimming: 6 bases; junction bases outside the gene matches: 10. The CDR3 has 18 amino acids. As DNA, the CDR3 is TGTGCCAGCAGCCAAGATCTAGCGGGAGGTGTGGTCAGCAATGAGCAGTTCTTC. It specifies CASSQDLAGGVVSNEQFF.

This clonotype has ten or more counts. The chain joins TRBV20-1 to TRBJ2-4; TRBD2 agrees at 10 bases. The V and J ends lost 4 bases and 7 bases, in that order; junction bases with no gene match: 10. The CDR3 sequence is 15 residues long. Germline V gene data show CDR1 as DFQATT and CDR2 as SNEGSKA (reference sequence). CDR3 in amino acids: CSAKTLAGGGNIQYF. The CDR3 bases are TGCAGTGCTAAGACCTTAGCGGGGGGAGGGAACATTCAGTACTTC.

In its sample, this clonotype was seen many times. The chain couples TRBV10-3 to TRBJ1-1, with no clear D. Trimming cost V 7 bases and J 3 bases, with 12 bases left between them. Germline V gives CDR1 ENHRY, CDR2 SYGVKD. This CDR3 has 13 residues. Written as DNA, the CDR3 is TGTGCCATCAATACGGAAGTGGACACTGAAGCTTTCTTT. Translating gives CAINTEVDTEAFF.

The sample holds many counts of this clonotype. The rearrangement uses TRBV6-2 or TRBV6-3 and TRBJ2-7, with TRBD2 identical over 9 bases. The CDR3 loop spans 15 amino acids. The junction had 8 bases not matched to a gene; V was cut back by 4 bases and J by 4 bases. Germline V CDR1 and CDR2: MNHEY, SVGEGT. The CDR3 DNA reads TGTGCCAGCAGTTCAATTCCTAGCGGGGCTTACGAGCAGTACTTC. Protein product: CASSSIPSGAYEQYF.

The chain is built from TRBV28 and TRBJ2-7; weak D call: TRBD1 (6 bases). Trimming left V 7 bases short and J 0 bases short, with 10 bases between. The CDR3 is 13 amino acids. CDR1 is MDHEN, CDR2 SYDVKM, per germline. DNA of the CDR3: TGTGCCAGCATCCCGGGACACTCCTACGAGCAGTACTTC. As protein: CASIPGHSYEQYF.

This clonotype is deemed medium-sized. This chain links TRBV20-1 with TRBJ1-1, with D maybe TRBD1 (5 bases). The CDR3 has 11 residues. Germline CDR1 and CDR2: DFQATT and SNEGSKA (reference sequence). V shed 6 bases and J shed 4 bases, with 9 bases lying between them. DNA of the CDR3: TGCAGTGCGGGGACGGTCACTGAAGCTTTCTTT. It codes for CSAGTVTEAFF.

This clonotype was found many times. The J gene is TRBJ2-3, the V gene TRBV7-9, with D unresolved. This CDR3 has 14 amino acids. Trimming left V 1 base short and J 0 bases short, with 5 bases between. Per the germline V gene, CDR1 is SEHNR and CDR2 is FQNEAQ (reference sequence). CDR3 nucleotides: TGTGCCAGCAGCTTAGACCGCAGCACAGATACGCAGTATTTT. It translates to CASSLDRSTDTQYF.

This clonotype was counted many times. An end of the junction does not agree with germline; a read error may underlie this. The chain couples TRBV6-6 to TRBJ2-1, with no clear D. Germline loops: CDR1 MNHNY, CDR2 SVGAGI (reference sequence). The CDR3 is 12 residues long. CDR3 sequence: CASSYSFNEQFF. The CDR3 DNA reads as TGTGCCAGCAGTTACTCCTTCAATGAGCAGTTCTTC.

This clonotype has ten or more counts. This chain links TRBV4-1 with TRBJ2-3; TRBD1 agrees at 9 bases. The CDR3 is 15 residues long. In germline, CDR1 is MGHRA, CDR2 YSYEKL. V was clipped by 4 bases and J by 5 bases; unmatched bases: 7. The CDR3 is CASSPPGQGIDTQYF. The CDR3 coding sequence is TGCGCCAGCAGCCCCCCGGGACAGGGAATAGATACGCAGTATTTT.

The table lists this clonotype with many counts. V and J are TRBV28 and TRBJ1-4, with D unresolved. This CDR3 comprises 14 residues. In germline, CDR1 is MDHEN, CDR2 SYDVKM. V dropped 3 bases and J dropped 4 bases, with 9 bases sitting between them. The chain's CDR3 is CASSFSGLNEKLFF. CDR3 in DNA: TGTGCCAGCAGTTTTTCGGGTCTTAATGAAAAACTGTTTTTT.

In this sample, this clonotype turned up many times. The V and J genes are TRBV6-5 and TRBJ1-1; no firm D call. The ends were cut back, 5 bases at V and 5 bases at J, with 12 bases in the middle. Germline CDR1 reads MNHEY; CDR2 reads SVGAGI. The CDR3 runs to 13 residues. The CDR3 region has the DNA TGTGCCAGCAGTCTCCACTCAACGACTGAAGCTTTCTTT. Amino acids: CASSLHSTTEAFF.

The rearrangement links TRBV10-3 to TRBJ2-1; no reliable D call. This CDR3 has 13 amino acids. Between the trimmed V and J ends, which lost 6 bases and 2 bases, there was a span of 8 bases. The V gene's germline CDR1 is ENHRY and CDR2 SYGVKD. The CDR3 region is CAISSTTYNEQFF. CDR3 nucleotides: TGTGCCATCAGCAGCACAACCTACAATGAGCAGTTCTTC.

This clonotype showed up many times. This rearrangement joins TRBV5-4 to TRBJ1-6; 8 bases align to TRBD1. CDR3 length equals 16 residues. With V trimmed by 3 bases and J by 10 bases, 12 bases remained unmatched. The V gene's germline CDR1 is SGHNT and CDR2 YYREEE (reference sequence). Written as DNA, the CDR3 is TGTGCCAGCAGCTACCTACGACAGGGGAGAAACTCACCCCTCCACTTT. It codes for CASSYLRQGRNSPLHF.

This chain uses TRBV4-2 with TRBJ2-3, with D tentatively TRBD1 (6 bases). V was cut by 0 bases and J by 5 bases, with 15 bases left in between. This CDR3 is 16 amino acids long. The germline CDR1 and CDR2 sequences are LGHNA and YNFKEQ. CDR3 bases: TGTGCCAGCAGCCAAGAACGAACAGGGAAGAGAGATACGCAGTATTTT. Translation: CASSQERTGKRDTQYF.